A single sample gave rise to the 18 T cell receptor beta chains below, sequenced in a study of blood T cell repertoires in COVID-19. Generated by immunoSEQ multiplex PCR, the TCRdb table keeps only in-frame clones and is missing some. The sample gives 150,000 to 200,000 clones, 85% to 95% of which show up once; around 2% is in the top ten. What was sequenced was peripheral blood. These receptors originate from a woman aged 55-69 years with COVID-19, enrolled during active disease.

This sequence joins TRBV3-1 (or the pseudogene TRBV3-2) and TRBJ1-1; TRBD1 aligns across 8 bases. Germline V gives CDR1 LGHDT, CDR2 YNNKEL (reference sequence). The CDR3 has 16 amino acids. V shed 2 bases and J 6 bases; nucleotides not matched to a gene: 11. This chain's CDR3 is CASSQTSGGPIAEAFF. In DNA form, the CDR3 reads TGTGCCAGCAGCCAAACTTCAGGGGGCCCGATCGCTGAAGCTTTCTTT.

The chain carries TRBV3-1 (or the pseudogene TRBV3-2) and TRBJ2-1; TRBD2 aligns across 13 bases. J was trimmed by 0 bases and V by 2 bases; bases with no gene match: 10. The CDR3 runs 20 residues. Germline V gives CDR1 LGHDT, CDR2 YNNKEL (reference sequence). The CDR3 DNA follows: TGTGCCAGCAGCCAAAAAGGACTAGCGGGGGCCCTAAGCTCCTACAATGAGCAGTTCTTC. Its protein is CASSQKGLAGALSSYNEQFF.

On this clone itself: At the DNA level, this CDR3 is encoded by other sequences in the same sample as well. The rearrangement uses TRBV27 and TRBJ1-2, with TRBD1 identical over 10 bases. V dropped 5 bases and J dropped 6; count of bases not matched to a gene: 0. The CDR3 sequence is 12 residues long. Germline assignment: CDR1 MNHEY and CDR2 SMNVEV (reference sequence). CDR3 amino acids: CASSDRGHGYTF. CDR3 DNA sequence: TGTGCCAGCAGTGACAGGGGGCATGGCTACACCTTC.

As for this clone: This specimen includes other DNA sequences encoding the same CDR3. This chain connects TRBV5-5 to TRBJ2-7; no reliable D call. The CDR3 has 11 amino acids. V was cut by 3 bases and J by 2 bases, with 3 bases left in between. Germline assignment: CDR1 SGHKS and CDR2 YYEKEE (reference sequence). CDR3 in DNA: TGTGCCAGCAGCTCCACCTACGAGCAGTACTTC. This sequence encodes CASSSTYEQYF. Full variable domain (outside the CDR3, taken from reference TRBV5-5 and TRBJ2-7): DAGVTQSPTHLIKTRGQQVTLRCSPISGHKSVSWYQQVLGQGPQFIFQYYEKEERGRGNFPDRFSARQFPNYSSELNVNALLLGDSALYLCASSSTYEQYFGPGTRLTVT.

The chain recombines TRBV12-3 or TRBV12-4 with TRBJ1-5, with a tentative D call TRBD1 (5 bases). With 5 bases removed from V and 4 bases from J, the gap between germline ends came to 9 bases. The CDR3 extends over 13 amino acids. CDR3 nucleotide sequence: TGTGCCAGCAGTCCGACAGAAAATCAGCCCCAGCATTTT. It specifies CASSPTENQPQHF.

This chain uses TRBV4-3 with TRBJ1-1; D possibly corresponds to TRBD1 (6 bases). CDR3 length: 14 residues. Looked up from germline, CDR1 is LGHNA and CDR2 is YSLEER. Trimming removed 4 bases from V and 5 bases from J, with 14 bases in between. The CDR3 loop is CASSRTDRGTEAFF. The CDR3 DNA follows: TGCGCCAGCAGCCGGACAGACAGAGGAACTGAAGCTTTCTTT.

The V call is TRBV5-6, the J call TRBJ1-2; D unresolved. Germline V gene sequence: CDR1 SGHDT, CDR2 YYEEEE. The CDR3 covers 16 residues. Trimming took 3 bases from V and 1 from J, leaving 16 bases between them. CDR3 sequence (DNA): TGTGCCAGCAGCTCGATGACTGAGACCGTTAACTATGGCTACACCTTC. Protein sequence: CASSSMTETVNYGYTF.

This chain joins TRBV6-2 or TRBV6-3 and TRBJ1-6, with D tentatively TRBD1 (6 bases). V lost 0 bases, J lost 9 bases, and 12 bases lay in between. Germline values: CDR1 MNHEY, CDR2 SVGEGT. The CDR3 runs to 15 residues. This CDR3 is CASSYSTQGSSPLHF. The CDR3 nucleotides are TGTGCCAGCAGTTACTCGACCCAGGGGTCTTCACCCCTCCACTTT.

The CDR3 DNA sequence: TGTGCCATCAGGACCGACAGTTACACAGATACGCAGTATTTT. Protein: CAIRTDSYTDTQYF. J is TRBJ2-3 and V is TRBV10-3; D might be TRBD1 (5 bases). CDR1 is ENHRY and CDR2 is SYGVKD in the germline V gene. V lost 6 bases and J 2 bases, leaving 12 bases between the germline ends. There are 14 residues in the CDR3.

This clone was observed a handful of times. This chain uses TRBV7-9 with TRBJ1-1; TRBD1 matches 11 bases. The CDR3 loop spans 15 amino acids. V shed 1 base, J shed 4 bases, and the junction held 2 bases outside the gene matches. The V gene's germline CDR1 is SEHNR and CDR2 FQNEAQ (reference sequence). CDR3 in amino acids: CASSLVGTGGTEAFF. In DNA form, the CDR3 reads TGTGCCAGCAGCTTAGTTGGGACAGGGGGCACTGAAGCTTTCTTT.

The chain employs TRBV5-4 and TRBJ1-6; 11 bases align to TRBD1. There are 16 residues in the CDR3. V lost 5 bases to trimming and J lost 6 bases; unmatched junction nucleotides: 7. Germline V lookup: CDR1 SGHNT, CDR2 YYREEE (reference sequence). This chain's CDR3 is CASSPGQGAGNSPLHF. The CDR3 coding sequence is TGTGCCAGCAGTCCTGGACAGGGGGCAGGTAATTCACCCCTCCACTTT.

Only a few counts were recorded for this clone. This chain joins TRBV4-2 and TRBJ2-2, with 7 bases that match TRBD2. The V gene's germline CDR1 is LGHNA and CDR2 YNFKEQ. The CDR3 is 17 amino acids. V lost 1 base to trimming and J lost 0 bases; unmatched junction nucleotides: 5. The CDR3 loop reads CASSQVRGGANTGELFF. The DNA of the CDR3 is TGTGCCAGCAGCCAAGTACGCGGGGGAGCGAACACCGGGGAGCTGTTTTTT.

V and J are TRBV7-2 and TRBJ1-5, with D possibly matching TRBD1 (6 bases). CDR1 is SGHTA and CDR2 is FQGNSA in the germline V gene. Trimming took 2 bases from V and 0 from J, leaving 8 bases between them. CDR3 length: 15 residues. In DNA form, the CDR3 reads TGTGCCAGCAGCTTATCAGGGGATAGCAATCAGCCCCAGCATTTT. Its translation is CASSLSGDSNQPQHF.

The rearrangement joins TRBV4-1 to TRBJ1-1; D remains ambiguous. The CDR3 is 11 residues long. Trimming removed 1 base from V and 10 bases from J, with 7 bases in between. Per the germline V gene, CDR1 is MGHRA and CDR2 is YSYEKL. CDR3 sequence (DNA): TGCGCCAGCAGCCAAGGTAGTATAGCTTTCTTT. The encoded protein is CASSQGSIAFF.

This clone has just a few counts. CDR3 nucleotides: TGCGCCAGCAGGATGTCGGAGTGGGGAAACACCATATATTTT. This sequence encodes CASRMSEWGNTIYF. The chain joins TRBV10-2 to TRBJ1-3; no clear D. The CDR3 is made up of 14 amino acids. Per the germline V gene, CDR1 is WSHSY and CDR2 is SAAADI. Between the trimmed V and J ends, which lost 6 bases and 4 bases, there was a span of 13 bases.

The CDR3 region is CASSEDVRLGEQYF. CDR3 coding DNA: TGTGCCAGCAGTGAAGACGTCCGTCTAGGCGAGCAGTACTTC. The chain uses TRBV2 and TRBJ2-7; D gene uncertain. V was trimmed by 1 base and J by 6 bases, leaving 13 bases between them. The CDR3 extends over 14 amino acids. Germline values: CDR1 SNHLY, CDR2 FYNNEI. The variable domain in full, with the rest retrieved from reference TRBV2 and TRBJ2-7, is EPEVTQTPSHQVTQMGQEVILRCVPISNHLYFYWYRQILGQKVEFLVSFYNNEISEKSEIFDDQFSVERPDGSNFTLKIRSTKLEDSAMYFCASSEDVRLGEQYFGPGTRLTVT.

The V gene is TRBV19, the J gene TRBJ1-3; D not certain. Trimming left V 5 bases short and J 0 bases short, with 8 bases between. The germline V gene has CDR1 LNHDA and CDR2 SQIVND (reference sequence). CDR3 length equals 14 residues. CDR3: CASSQANSGNTIYF. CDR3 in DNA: TGTGCCAGTAGTCAAGCGAACTCTGGAAACACCATATATTTT.

CDR3 protein: CASAIAGGNIPDTQYF. CDR3 DNA sequence: TGCGCCAGCGCTATAGCGGGGGGGAATATTCCAGATACGCAGTATTTT. The rearrangement links TRBV5-1 to TRBJ2-3, with TRBD2 matching 11 bases. CDR3 length: 16 amino acids. Losses at the gene ends were 7 bases for V and 4 bases for J; bases not matched to a gene: 11. The germline CDR1 and CDR2 sequences are SGHRS and YFSETQ.